This T cell receptor (beta chain) was profiled in a study of T cells in Graves' hyperthyroidism and ophthalmopathy. This clonotype has a count of ten or more. What was amplified from RNA transcripts were TCR beta CDR3 regions. The HTBI primer set drove a first-round RT-PCR of the TCR CDR3. Using its own MiXCR run on the multiplex PCR reads, TCRdb lists one record per CDR3 protein. Of about 360,000 distinct CDR3 sequences in the sample, roughly 12% were seen once. V was pared by 1 base and J by 5 bases, with 6 bases between. Germline loops: CDR1 SGHRS, CDR2 YFSETQ. This CDR3 has 12 amino acids. V is TRBV5-1 and J is TRBJ1-1; D is undetermined. The sequenced material came from blood. The sequence was obtained from a man aged 25 to 40 with Graves' hyperthyroidism that later progressed to Graves' ophthalmopathy. The CDR3 is CASSLFATEAFF. The CDR3 region has the DNA TGCGCCAGCAGCTTGTTTGCAACTGAAGCTTTCTTT.